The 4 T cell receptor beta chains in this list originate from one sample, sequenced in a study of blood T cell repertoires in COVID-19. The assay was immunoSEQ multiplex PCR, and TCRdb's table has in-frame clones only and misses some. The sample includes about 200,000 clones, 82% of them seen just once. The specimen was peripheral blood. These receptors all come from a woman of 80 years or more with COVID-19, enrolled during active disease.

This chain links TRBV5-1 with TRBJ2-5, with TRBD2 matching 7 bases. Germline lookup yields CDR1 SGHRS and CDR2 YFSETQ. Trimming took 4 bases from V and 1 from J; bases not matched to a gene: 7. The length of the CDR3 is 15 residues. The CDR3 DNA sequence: TGCGCCAGCAGCGGGGGGGGGACCCTCCAAGAGACCCAGTACTTC. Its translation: CASSGGGTLQETQYF.

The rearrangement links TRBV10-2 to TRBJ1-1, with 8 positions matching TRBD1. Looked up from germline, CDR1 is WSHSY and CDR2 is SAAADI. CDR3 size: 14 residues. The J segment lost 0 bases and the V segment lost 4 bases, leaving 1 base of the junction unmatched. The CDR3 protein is CASSGTGLNTEAFF. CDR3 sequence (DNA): TGCGCCAGCAGTGGGACAGGGCTGAACACTGAAGCTTTCTTT.

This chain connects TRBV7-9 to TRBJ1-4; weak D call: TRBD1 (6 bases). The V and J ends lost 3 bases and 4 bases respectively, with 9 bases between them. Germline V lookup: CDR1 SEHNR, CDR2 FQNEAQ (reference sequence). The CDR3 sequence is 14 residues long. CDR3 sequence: CASSFTGLNEKLFF. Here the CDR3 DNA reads TGTGCCAGCAGCTTTACAGGGCTTAATGAAAAACTGTTTTTT.

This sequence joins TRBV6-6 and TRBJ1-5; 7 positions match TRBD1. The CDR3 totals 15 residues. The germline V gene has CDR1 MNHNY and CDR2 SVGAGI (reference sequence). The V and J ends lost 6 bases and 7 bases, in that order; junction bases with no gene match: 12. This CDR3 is CASSPIDRAPQPQHF. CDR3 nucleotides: TGTGCCAGCAGCCCCATAGACAGGGCCCCACAGCCCCAGCATTTT.